Each of the 2 T cell receptor beta chains below was sequenced from the same sample in a study of blood T cell repertoires in COVID-19. TCRdb's table, derived via immunoSEQ multiplex PCR, lists solely in-frame clones and lacks some. This table has around 70,000 clones, around 87% appearing once. What was sequenced was peripheral blood. All receptors come from an elderly woman with active or convalescent COVID-19.

CDR3 nucleotides: TGTGCCAGCCTACAGGGGGCGGGGTACAATGAGCAGTTCTTC. Translating gives CASLQGAGYNEQFF. J is TRBJ2-1 and V is TRBV5-6; the match to TRBD1 covers 9 bases. CDR3 size: 14 residues. V was clipped by 7 bases and J by 4 bases; unmatched bases: 6. Germline values: CDR1 SGHDT, CDR2 YYEEEE. Using reference TRBV5-6 and TRBJ2-1 for the parts outside the CDR3, the full variable domain is DAGVTQSPTHLIKTRGQQVTLRCSPKSGHDTVSWYQQALGQGPQFIFQYYEEEERQRGNFPDRFSGHQFPNYSSELNVNALLLGDSALYLCASLQGAGYNEQFFGPGTRLTVL.

As concerns this clone: Other DNA sequences in the sample encode the same CDR3. The chain links TRBV7-9 to TRBJ2-7; D remains ambiguous. CDR1 is SEHNR and CDR2 is FQNEAQ in the germline V gene (reference sequence). This CDR3 contains 11 residues. Trimming removed 5 bases from V and 1 base from J, with 3 bases in between. The DNA for the CDR3 is TGTGCCAGCAGCCTTTCCTACGAGCAGTACTTC. It yields the protein CASSLSYEQYF. Complete variable domain (other parts from reference TRBV7-9 and TRBJ2-7): DTGVSQNPRHKITKRGQNVTFRCDPISEHNRLYWYRQTLGQGPEFLTYFQNEAQLEKSRLLSDRFSAERPKGSFSTLEIQRTEQGDSAMYLCASSLSYEQYFGPGTRLTVT.